This T cell receptor (beta chain) stems from a study of TIL therapy for anti-PD-1-resistant metastatic lung cancer. Study-wide context: Patients then received nivolumab; progressors got lymphodepletion, TIL and IL-2. Median tumor mutation burden was under 1.6 mutations per megabase.

Sequencing used immunoSEQ v3. Produced via immunoSEQ multiplex PCR; TCRdb's table is partial and in-frame only. Among about 52,000 clones listed, roughly 85% were seen once. The CDR3 covers 14 residues. The germline V and J ends were trimmed by 5 bases and 5 bases, with 15 bases remaining between them. Germline V gene lookup returns CDR1 SEHNR and CDR2 FQNEAQ (reference sequence). Time point given: pre-treatment sample, taken before nivolumab and TIL therapy. Enrollment ran from late 2017 to early 2020. The sequencing used blood, collected at baseline. This clonotype was obtained from a woman between 25 and 85 years old with non-small cell lung cancer. This rearrangement joins TRBV7-9 to TRBJ2-5; no clear D. As DNA, the CDR3 is TGTGCCAGCAGCAGTAGTGGAAGCGCTGAGACCCAGTACTTC. Its translation is CASSSSGSAETQYF.